The entry that follows covers one T cell receptor (beta chain) sequence. Its antigen is unknown. The germline V gene encodes CDR1 MNHEY and CDR2 SVGAGI. V was shortened by 5 bases and J by 5 bases, with 15 bases between the two germline ends. CDR3 length: 14 amino acids. Samples were taken at baseline and on day 1 of cycles 4 and 7. Only in-frame clones appear in the TCRdb table, and some are missing; sequencing was by immunoSEQ multiplex PCR. The sample holds 55,000 to 80,000 clones, about 86% seen once. These data originate in a study of OX40 agonist ivuxolimab in advanced cancers. Study-level information: The treatment was a fully human IgG2 OX40 agonist, ivuxolimab.

Notes on the study in general: Expanded clones belonging to CD8+ T cells outnumbered, on average, those of CD4+. Antigen specificity was not determined for the expanded peripheral T cells.

The chain combines TRBV6-5 with TRBJ1-1; D is ambiguous. The sample here was CD4+ or CD8+ T cells sorted from blood, taken in a trial of the OX40 agonist ivuxolimab. The TCR sequence derives from an adult with an advanced solid tumor such as melanoma, head and neck, liver or kidney cancer. CDR3 amino acids: CASSERHYETEAFF. The CDR3 DNA sequence: TGTGCCAGCAGTGAAAGACATTATGAGACTGAAGCTTTCTTT.